These 8 T cell receptor beta chains originate from one sample sequenced in a study of shared clonotypes between healthy human individuals. Sequenced by immunoSEQ multiplex PCR; TCRdb stores in-frame clones only, minus some. The data show about 2.1 million clones, approximately 94% seen once. Terminally differentiated effector memory CD45RA+ cells were left out of the naive CD8 fraction, which was CD45RO-negative and positively selected for CCR7. The specimen was naive CD8+ T cells from PBMCs. The origin of the receptors is a man aged 18 to 29 in good health. Some clones in this sample may be carry-over from other donors' samples.

The J gene is TRBJ2-5, the V gene TRBV11-2, with TRBD1 matching 9 bases. Losses at the gene ends were 1 base for V and 7 bases for J; bases not matched to a gene: 13. This CDR3 has 17 amino acids. CDR1 is SGHAT and CDR2 is FQNNGV in the germline V gene. CDR3 residues: CASSLGNYRGRVRTQYF. The CDR3 DNA reads as TGTGCCAGCAGCTTAGGCAACTACAGGGGGCGCGTTCGGACCCAGTACTTC.

V gene TRBV28 combines with J gene TRBJ1-1; D ambiguous. Germline CDR1 is MDHEN and CDR2 is SYDVKM. CDR3 size: 13 residues. The V and J ends lost 3 bases and 3 bases respectively, with 8 bases between them. The CDR3 DNA reads as TGTGCCAGCAGTTTTGACACACACACTGAAGCTTTCTTT. It translates to CASSFDTHTEAFF.

CDR3 DNA: TGTGCCTGGAGCGGGGAGGGTCCACCCCTCCACTTT. This encodes CAWSGEGPPLHF. The V call is TRBV30, the J call TRBJ1-6; no reliable D call. The length of the CDR3 is 12 residues. Trimming removed 3 bases from V and 11 bases from J, with 11 bases in between. CDR1 is GTSNPN, CDR2 SVGIG, per germline (reference sequence).

This clone was counted only a few times. The chain employs TRBV7-3 and TRBJ1-1, with a tentative D call TRBD1 (5 bases). The V end lost 5 bases, the J end lost 8 bases, and 15 bases lay between the germline ends. This CDR3 has 13 amino acids. CDR1 and CDR2 (germline): SGHTA, FQGTGA. In DNA, the CDR3 is TGTGCCAGCAGCCCGGGGGAGGAGGTGGAAGCTTTCTTT. It translates to CASSPGEEVEAFF.

V is TRBV7-9 and J is TRBJ2-2, with 9 bases identical to TRBD1. Germline V CDR1 and CDR2: SEHNR, FQNEAQ (reference sequence). This CDR3 region has 17 residues. With V trimmed by 6 bases and J by 1 base, 9 bases remained unmatched. CDR3 coding DNA: TGTGCCAGCAGTTTCTACCTGGACAGGGGGAACACCGGGGAGCTGTTTTTT. Its protein is CASSFYLDRGNTGELFF.

J is TRBJ1-2 and V is TRBV27; no clear D. Trimming removed 3 bases from V and 1 base from J, with 6 bases in between. The CDR3 consists of 13 residues. From germline, CDR1 is MNHEY and CDR2 SMNVEV (reference sequence). CDR3 region: CASSFRVNYGYTF. Written as DNA, the CDR3 is TGTGCCAGCAGTTTTCGAGTTAACTATGGCTACACCTTC.

The chain is built from TRBV7-2 and TRBJ2-1; 8 nucleotides align to TRBD1. V lost 2 bases, J lost 8 bases, and 8 bases stayed unmatched. The CDR3 length is 15 residues. Per germline, CDR1 SGHTA and CDR2 FQGNSA. CDR3 coding DNA: TGTGCCAGCAGCTTATCCAGGGGGCTTGGGGATGAGCAGTTCTTC. Amino acids: CASSLSRGLGDEQFF. The complete variable domain, with remaining parts taken from reference TRBV7-2 and TRBJ2-1, reads GAGVSQSPSNKVTEKGKDVELRCDPISGHTALYWYRQSLGQGLEFLIYFQGNSAPDKSGLPSDRFSAERTGGSVSTLTIQRTQQEDSAVYLCASSLSRGLGDEQFFGPGTRLTVL.

J is TRBJ1-1 and V is TRBV19, with a weak D call TRBD1 (6 bases). Germline assignment: CDR1 LNHDA and CDR2 SQIVND (reference sequence). The CDR3 length is 13 residues. Deletions cut 8 bases from V and 5 bases from J, with 15 bases between. CDR3 DNA sequence: TGTGCCAGTTACGGGACACCGGGAACTGAAGCTTTCTTT. This translates into CASYGTPGTEAFF.